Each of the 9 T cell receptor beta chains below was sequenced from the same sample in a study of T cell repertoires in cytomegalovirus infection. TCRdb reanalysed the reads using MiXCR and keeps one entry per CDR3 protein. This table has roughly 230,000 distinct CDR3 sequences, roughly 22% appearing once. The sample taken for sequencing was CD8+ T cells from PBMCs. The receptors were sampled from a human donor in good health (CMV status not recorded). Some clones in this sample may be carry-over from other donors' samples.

Written as DNA, the CDR3 is TGCGCCAGCAGACTAGCGGGGGGGCACAATGAGCAGTTCTTC. This gives the protein CASRLAGGHNEQFF. The chain recombines TRBV10-2 with TRBJ2-1; TRBD2 matches 13 bases. This CDR3 comprises 14 residues. J gave up 5 bases and V 6 bases, and 1 base lay outside the gene matches. From germline, CDR1 is WSHSY and CDR2 SAAADI.

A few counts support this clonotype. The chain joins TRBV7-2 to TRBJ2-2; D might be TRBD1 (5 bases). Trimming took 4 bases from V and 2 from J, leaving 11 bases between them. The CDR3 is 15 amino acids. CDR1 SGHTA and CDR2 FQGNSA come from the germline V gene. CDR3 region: CASSSRQPNTGELFF. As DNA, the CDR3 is TGTGCCAGCAGCTCTCGACAGCCAAACACCGGGGAGCTGTTTTTT.

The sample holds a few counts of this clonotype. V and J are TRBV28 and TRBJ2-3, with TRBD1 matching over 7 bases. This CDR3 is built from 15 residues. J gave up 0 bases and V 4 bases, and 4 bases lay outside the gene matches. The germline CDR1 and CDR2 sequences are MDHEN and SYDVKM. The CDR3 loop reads CASSYGTDSTDTQYF. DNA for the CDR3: TGTGCCAGCAGTTACGGGACAGATAGCACAGATACGCAGTATTTT. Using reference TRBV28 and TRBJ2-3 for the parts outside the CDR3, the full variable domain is DVKVTQSSRYLVKRTGEKVFLECVQDMDHENMFWYRQDPGLGLRLIYFSYDVKMKEKGDIPEGYSVSREKKERFSLILESASTNQTSMYLCASSYGTDSTDTQYFGPGTRLTVL.

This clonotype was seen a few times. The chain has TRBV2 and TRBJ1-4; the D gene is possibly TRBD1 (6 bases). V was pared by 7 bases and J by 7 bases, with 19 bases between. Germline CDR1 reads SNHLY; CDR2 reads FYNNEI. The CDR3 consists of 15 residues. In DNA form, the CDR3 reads TGTGCCAGCAACCCACAGGGTTTGGTTGCTGAAAAACTGTTTTTT. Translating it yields CASNPQGLVAEKLFF.

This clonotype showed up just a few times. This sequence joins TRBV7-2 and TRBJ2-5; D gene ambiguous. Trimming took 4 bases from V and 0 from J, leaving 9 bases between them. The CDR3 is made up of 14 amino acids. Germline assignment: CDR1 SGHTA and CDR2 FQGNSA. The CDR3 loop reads CASSSVGYQETQYF. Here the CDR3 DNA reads TGTGCCAGCAGCTCCGTAGGTTACCAAGAGACCCAGTACTTC.

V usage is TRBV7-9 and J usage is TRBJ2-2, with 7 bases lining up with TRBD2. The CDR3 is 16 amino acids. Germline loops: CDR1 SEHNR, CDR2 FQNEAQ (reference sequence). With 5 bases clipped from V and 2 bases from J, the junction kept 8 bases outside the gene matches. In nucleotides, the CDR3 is TGTGCCAGCAGCGGATATAGCGGGCGTAACACCGGGGAGCTGTTTTTT. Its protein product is CASSGYSGRNTGELFF.

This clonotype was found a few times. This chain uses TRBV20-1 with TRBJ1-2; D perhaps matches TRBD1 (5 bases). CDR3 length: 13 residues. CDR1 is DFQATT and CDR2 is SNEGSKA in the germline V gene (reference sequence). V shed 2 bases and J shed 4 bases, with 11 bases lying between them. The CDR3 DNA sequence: TGCAGTGCTAGAATCGGGGGAGGCTATGGCTACACCTTC. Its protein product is CSARIGGGYGYTF.

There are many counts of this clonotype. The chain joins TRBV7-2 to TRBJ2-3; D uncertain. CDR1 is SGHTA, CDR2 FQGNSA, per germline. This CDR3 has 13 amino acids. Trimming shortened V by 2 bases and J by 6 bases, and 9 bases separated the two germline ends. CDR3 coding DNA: TGTGCCAGCAGCTTAAACCCGTTGGATACGCAGTATTTT. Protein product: CASSLNPLDTQYF.

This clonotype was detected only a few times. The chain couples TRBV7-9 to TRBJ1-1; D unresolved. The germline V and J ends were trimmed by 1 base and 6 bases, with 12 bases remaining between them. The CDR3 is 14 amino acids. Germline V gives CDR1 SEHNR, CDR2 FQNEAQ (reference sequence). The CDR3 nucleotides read TGTGCCAGCAGCTTAGTTGGGGTAGGGTCTGAAGCTTTCTTT. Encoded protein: CASSLVGVGSEAFF. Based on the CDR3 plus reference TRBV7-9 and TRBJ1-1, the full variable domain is DTGVSQNPRHKITKRGQNVTFRCDPISEHNRLYWYRQTLGQGPEFLTYFQNEAQLEKSRLLSDRFSAERPKGSFSTLEIQRTEQGDSAMYLCASSLVGVGSEAFFGQGTRLTVV.